This T cell receptor beta chain was sequenced in a study of cytomegalovirus exposure and HLA in healthy donors. Notes on the study in general: Diagnosis of cytomegalovirus status made by the classifier reportedly showed high specificity and sensitivity. The presence/absence work took it that sequencing depth was about the same across donors.

The length of the CDR3 is 15 residues. Looked up from germline, CDR1 is SNHLY and CDR2 is FYNNEI. This clone has more than one count but fewer than ten. Antigen: not known. The PCR used 60 Vbeta and 13 Jbeta primers. This table comes from immunoSEQ multiplex PCR, and its TCRdb copy is limited to in-frame clones, with some not included. Here the sample spans 120,000 or so clones, around 73% being singletons. The chain recombines TRBV2 with TRBJ2-5; TRBD1 agrees at 7 bases. The J call may be incorrect, as the DNA end agrees better with TRBJ2-7. The receptor's source is a woman between 40 and 50 years old in good health and CMV-seropositive. What was sequenced was PBMCs. CDR3 sequence (DNA): TGTGCCAGCACAATATCGGGGACAGAAGCATACGAGCAGTACTTC. Translation gives CASTISGTEAYEQYF.